The 14 T cell receptor beta chains listed next were all sequenced from one sample in a study of CD8 T cells in Susac syndrome. With random hexamers, reverse transcription was performed on about 0.5 to 1 ug of RNA. TCRdb processed the immunoSEQ multiplex PCR reads anew with MiXCR; each CDR3 protein has one entry. This sample has fewer than 350,000 distinct CDR3 sequences, with under 95% found just once. Specimen: CD4+ T cells from PBMCs. The receptors were gathered from a human donor with multiple sclerosis.

This clonotype has only one observation. The J gene is TRBJ2-3, the V gene TRBV29-1; TRBD1 matches 7 bases. This CDR3 has 15 amino acids. V lost 7 bases to trimming and J lost 2 bases; unmatched junction nucleotides: 12. The V gene's germline CDR1 is SQVTM and CDR2 ANQGSEA. The CDR3 spells CSGGRRTGYTDTQYF. The DNA for the CDR3 is TGCAGCGGTGGCCGGAGGACAGGCTACACAGATACGCAGTATTTT.

The genes are TRBV10-1 and TRBJ1-1, with TRBD1 matching 9 bases. CDR3 size: 18 residues. Trimming cost V 2 bases and J 0 bases; bases outside gene matches: 10. Germline assignment: CDR1 WNHNN and CDR2 SYGVQD (reference sequence). Here the CDR3 reads CASSERVPGQGLNTEAFF. CDR3 bases: TGCGCCAGCAGTGAGCGGGTCCCGGGACAGGGACTGAACACTGAAGCTTTCTTT.

The V gene is TRBV21-1, the J gene TRBJ1-5; the listed D gene, TRBD1, was not tested against the DNA. TRBV21-1 is termed a pseudogene. This CDR3 has 13 amino acids. The CDR3 is CASSKGGDQPQHF. The CDR3 DNA sequence: TGTGCCAGCAGCAAAGGGGGGGATCAGCCCCAGCATTTT.

The chain has TRBV6-6 and TRBJ1-4, with D possibly matching TRBD1 (6 bases). Germline CDR1 is MNHNY and CDR2 is SVGAGI (reference sequence). The CDR3 has 15 amino acids. The V and J ends lost 5 bases and 4 bases respectively, with 14 bases between them. In DNA, the CDR3 is TGTGCCAGCAGTACCCCGAGGGGGGTTAATGAAAAACTGTTTTTT. Encoded protein: CASSTPRGVNEKLFF.

The gene calls are TRBV7-2 and TRBJ2-7; no clear D gene. The CDR3 loop spans 13 amino acids. V was cut by 2 bases and J by 3 bases, with 8 bases left in between. Germline CDR1 reads SGHTA; CDR2 reads FQGNSA. CDR3 residues: CASSLLDDYEQYF. The CDR3 DNA sequence: TGTGCCAGCAGCTTATTGGACGACTACGAGCAGTACTTC.

This clonotype was detected only once. In DNA form, the CDR3 reads TGCAGCGTCCTAGGAGCATCTGGGGCCAACGTCCTGACTTTC. Its translation: CSVLGASGANVLTF. The V gene is TRBV29-1, the J gene TRBJ2-6; D remains unclear. V dropped 6 bases and J dropped 1 base, with 10 bases sitting between them. The CDR3 runs to 14 residues. Germline CDR1 is SQVTM and CDR2 is ANQGSEA.

This clonotype was seen once. The chain uses TRBV5-8 and TRBJ2-1, with D possibly TRBD2 on 5 matching bases. The CDR3 loop spans 15 amino acids. Germline lookup yields CDR1 SGHTS and CDR2 YDEGEE. Trimming pared 0 bases from V and 5 bases from J, leaving 12 bases between. The CDR3 coding sequence is TGTGCCAGCAGCTTGGCCACTAGTAATCACAATGAGCAGTTCTTC. It yields the protein CASSLATSNHNEQFF. Full variable domain (remainder filled in from reference TRBV5-8 and TRBJ2-1): EAGVTQSPTHLIKTRGQQATLRCSPISGHTSVYWYQQALGLGLQFLLWYDEGEERNRGNFPPRFSGRQFPNYSSELNVNALELEDSALYLCASSLATSNHNEQFFGPGTRLTVL.

V usage is TRBV15 and J usage is TRBJ1-2, with D maybe TRBD1 (5 bases). Germline lookup yields CDR1 LNHNV and CDR2 YYDKDF (reference sequence). V was pared by 5 bases and J by 1 base, with 14 bases between. The CDR3 runs to 15 residues. The CDR3 loop reads CATSPREGHNYGYTF. CDR3 bases: TGTGCCACCAGCCCCCGTGAGGGGCATAACTATGGCTACACCTTC.

This chain connects TRBV6-5 to TRBJ2-5, with D possibly TRBD2 on 5 matching bases. Germline-derived CDR1 and CDR2 are MNHEY and SVGAGI. The germline V and J ends were trimmed by 2 bases and 4 bases, with 11 bases remaining between them. The CDR3 consists of 14 residues. For the CDR3, the DNA is TGTGCCAGCAGTTACGTCTCCGAGGGAGAGACCCAGTACTTC. It yields the protein CASSYVSEGETQYF.

The chain employs TRBV12-3 or TRBV12-4 and TRBJ1-6; the D is unclear. The length of the CDR3 is 13 residues. Between the trimmed V and J ends, which lost 5 bases and 7 bases, there was a span of 9 bases. DNA for the CDR3: TGTGCCAGCAGTGGCAACAGAAATTCACCCCTCCACTTT. Translating it yields CASSGNRNSPLHF.

This chain links TRBV7-2 with TRBJ2-7; 10 positions match TRBD2. The ends lost 2 bases at V and 5 bases at J; junction bases unmatched: 12. Germline values: CDR1 SGHTA, CDR2 FQGNSA. This CDR3 has 17 residues. The CDR3 spells CASSLFLAGEGADEQYF. The CDR3 DNA follows: TGTGCCAGCAGCTTATTCCTAGCGGGAGAAGGGGCGGACGAGCAGTACTTC.

Comment on this clonotype: The junction departs from germline at one end; a sequencing error may be responsible. The chain couples TRBV5-4 to TRBJ2-3, with D possibly matching TRBD2 (6 bases). CDR3 length: 18 amino acids. Germline V gene sequence: CDR1 SGHNT, CDR2 YYREEE (reference sequence). The DNA of the CDR3 is TGTGCCGGCAGCATAGGAGCCACGACTGGGCGGGGAACAGATACGCAGTATTTT. It specifies CAGSIGATTGRGTDTQYF. Drawing the rest from reference TRBV5-4 and TRBJ2-3, the complete variable domain is ETGVTQSPTHLIKTRGQQVTLRCSSQSGHNTVSWYQQALGQGPQFIFQYYREEENGRGNFPPRFSGLQFPNYSSELNVNALELDDSALYLCAGSIGATTGRGTDTQYFGPGTRLTVL.

The chain combines TRBV6-5 with TRBJ1-1; no clear D. CDR3 length: 16 residues. Per germline, CDR1 MNHEY and CDR2 SVGAGI. Trimming took 4 bases from V and 1 from J, leaving 16 bases between them. DNA for the CDR3: TGTGCCAGCAGTTCCGGGTACATAGGTGAGAACACTGAAGCTTTCTTT. Translating it yields CASSSGYIGENTEAFF.

The chain is built from TRBV2 and TRBJ1-3; D is uncertain. V was pared by 3 bases and J by 0 bases, with 6 bases between. Per the germline V gene, CDR1 is SNHLY and CDR2 is FYNNEI. The CDR3 runs to 14 residues. This CDR3 is CASSDRYSGNTIYF. The CDR3 DNA reads as TGTGCCAGCAGTGACAGGTACTCTGGAAACACCATATATTTT.